These 22 T cell receptor beta chains share one sample of origin, sequenced in a study of blood T cell repertoires in COVID-19. Profiling relied on immunoSEQ multiplex PCR, and the TCRdb table lists in-frame clones only, not all of them. The repertoire holds approximately 500,000 clones, with roughly nine tenths as singletons. The sample taken for sequencing was peripheral blood. These receptors came from a woman in her forties or fifties with COVID-19, enrolled during active disease.

The chain is built from TRBV28 and TRBJ1-2; D ambiguous. The V gene lost 2 bases and the J gene lost 5 bases, with 6 bases spanning the gap. Germline V gene sequence: CDR1 MDHEN, CDR2 SYDVKM. The CDR3 is 12 residues long. CDR3: CASSLPVYGYTF. CDR3 bases: TGTGCCAGCAGTTTACCAGTGTATGGCTACACCTTC.

V usage is TRBV19 and J usage is TRBJ2-3, with 9 bases aligning to TRBD2. The CDR3 spans 14 residues. Germline CDR1 reads LNHDA; CDR2 reads SQIVND (reference sequence). The junction had 5 bases not matched to a gene; V was cut back by 8 bases and J by 2 bases. The CDR3 region has the DNA TGTGCCAGTCGGCGGGGGGGCGTCACAGATACGCAGTATTTT. It encodes CASRRGGVTDTQYF. Full variable domain (remainder filled in from reference TRBV19 and TRBJ2-3): DGGITQSPKYLFRKEGQNVTLSCEQNLNHDAMYWYRQDPGQGLRLIYYSQIVNDFQKGDIAEGYSVSREKKESFPLTVTSAQKNPTAFYLCASRRGGVTDTQYFGPGTRLTVL.

This clone was seen more than once but under ten times. This chain connects TRBV20-1 to TRBJ1-2; the D gene is possibly TRBD1 (6 bases). V lost 6 bases, J lost 6 bases, and 17 bases lay in between. Per the germline V gene, CDR1 is DFQATT and CDR2 is SNEGSKA (reference sequence). The CDR3 spans 13 residues. CDR3 amino acids: CSASRQGIDGYTF. The CDR3 DNA follows: TGCAGTGCCAGTCGCCAGGGGATCGATGGCTACACCTTC.

The chain links TRBV5-1 to TRBJ2-3, with a weak D call TRBD1 (6 bases). CDR1 is SGHRS, CDR2 YFSETQ, per germline. The V end lost 0 bases, the J end lost 11 bases, and 13 bases lay between the germline ends. The CDR3 is made up of 13 amino acids. The CDR3, as DNA: TGCGCCAGCAGCTTGGCTTCAGGGGTCGAGCAGTATTTT. Translation: CASSLASGVEQYF.

The chain is built from TRBV4-2 and TRBJ2-6; TRBD1 might be the D (6 bases). The length of the CDR3 is 18 residues. The ends were cut back, 4 bases at V and 0 bases at J, with 16 bases in the middle. CDR1 is LGHNA and CDR2 is YNFKEQ in the germline V gene. The DNA of the CDR3 is TGTGCCAGCAGCCCTAAGGGGGTGGGGTTCTCTGGGGCCAACGTCCTGACTTTC. Its protein product is CASSPKGVGFSGANVLTF.

This rearrangement joins TRBV24-1 to TRBJ2-3; 10 bases fit TRBD2. J lost 2 bases, V lost 4 bases, and 11 bases had no gene match. The CDR3 covers 18 residues. CDR1 KGHDR and CDR2 SFDVKD come from the germline V gene. The CDR3 loop is CATSDLGASGGPTDTQYF. In DNA form, the CDR3 reads TGTGCCACCAGTGACCTGGGGGCTAGCGGGGGCCCCACAGATACGCAGTATTTT.

This clone was detected a few times. This chain joins TRBV5-6 and TRBJ1-2; 8 bases map to TRBD1. V shed 4 bases, J shed 4 bases, and the junction held 3 bases outside the gene matches. This CDR3 region has 13 residues. The germline gives CDR1 SGHDT, CDR2 YYEEEE. The CDR3 bases are TGTGCCAGCAGCGCGGGACAGGCCTATGGCTACACCTTC. Its protein is CASSAGQAYGYTF.

In its sample, this clone was seen a few times. The chain links TRBV29-1 to TRBJ1-2; 8 bases are shared with TRBD1. CDR1 SQVTM and CDR2 ANQGSEA come from the germline V gene. The length of the CDR3 is 14 residues. Trimming took 7 bases from V and 5 from J; bases not matched to a gene: 12. The CDR3 sequence is CSAADRVVGYGYTF. CDR3 in DNA: TGCAGCGCAGCGGACAGGGTGGTGGGATATGGCTACACCTTC.

The CDR3 sequence: CASSQAAAGNTIYF. CDR3 in DNA: TGCGCCAGCAGCCAAGCCGCGGCTGGAAACACCATATATTTT. The V call is TRBV4-1, the J call TRBJ1-3; D not certain. CDR3 length: 14 amino acids. Germline assignment: CDR1 MGHRA and CDR2 YSYEKL. Trimming took off 1 base at V and 2 bases at J, with 6 bases between the two ends.

This clone was detected only a few times. Other DNA sequences of this sample code for an identical CDR3. V and J are TRBV7-9 and TRBJ2-2, with 10 bases matching TRBD1. The junction had 4 bases not matched to a gene; V was cut back by 6 bases and J by 3 bases. The V gene's germline CDR1 is SEHNR and CDR2 FQNEAQ (reference sequence). This CDR3 comprises 15 residues. CDR3 DNA sequence: TGTGCCAGCAGTCTTGGACAGGGGGACACCGGGGAGCTGTTTTTT. Its translation: CASSLGQGDTGELFF.

The CDR3 DNA reads TGTGCCAGCTGGCCGGACAGGGTGATACAGCCCCAGCATTTT. Translating gives CASWPDRVIQPQHF. The rearrangement joins TRBV6-4 to TRBJ1-5; 8 nucleotides match TRBD1. J gave up 7 bases and V 8 bases, and 10 bases lay outside the gene matches. This CDR3 has 14 amino acids. The germline V gene has CDR1 MRHNA and CDR2 SNTAGT.

This clone was observed a handful of times. The chain combines TRBV3-1 (or the pseudogene TRBV3-2) with TRBJ1-6, with D unclear. This CDR3 contains 15 residues. Germline lookup yields CDR1 LGHDT and CDR2 YNNKEL (reference sequence). V was pared by 0 bases and J by 13 bases, with 16 bases between. CDR3 region: CASSQDAAAGSPLHF. The CDR3 DNA is TGTGCCAGCAGCCAAGATGCGGCAGCCGGATCGCCCCTCCACTTT.

V and J are TRBV13 and TRBJ2-3; D is perhaps TRBD2 (6 bases). The V end was cut by 5 bases, the J end by 6 bases, with 15 bases between. Germline CDR1 is PRHDT and CDR2 is FYEKMQ (reference sequence). The CDR3 runs to 14 residues. CDR3: CASSLRGEVDTQYF. The CDR3 nucleotides read TGTGCCAGCAGCCTCAGAGGGGAGGTGGATACGCAGTATTTT.

In nucleotides, the CDR3 is TGCGCCAGCAGCTCTGGGACAGGGTACCAAGAGACCCAGTACTTC. Amino acid sequence: CASSSGTGYQETQYF. The rearrangement links TRBV5-1 to TRBJ2-5; 9 nucleotides line up with TRBD1. Germline-derived CDR1 and CDR2 are SGHRS and YFSETQ. The CDR3 runs to 15 residues. Trimming took 3 bases from V and 0 from J; bases not matched to a gene: 3.

The V call is TRBV6-5, the J call TRBJ2-6; TRBD2 aligns across 8 bases. Germline CDR1 is MNHEY and CDR2 is SVGAGI. V lost 11 bases to trimming and J lost 4 bases; unmatched junction nucleotides: 4. CDR3 length equals 13 residues. Here the CDR3 reads CAVGGAGANVLTF. The CDR3 DNA follows: TGTGCCGTCGGGGGGGCGGGGGCCAACGTCCTGACTTTC.

This chain connects TRBV29-1 to TRBJ2-1; 9 bases match TRBD2. V shed 5 bases and J 3 bases; nucleotides not matched to a gene: 2. Per the germline V gene, CDR1 is SQVTM and CDR2 is ANQGSEA. The CDR3 covers 13 residues. The CDR3 spells CSVRAGGYNEQFF. In DNA, the CDR3 is TGCAGCGTTAGAGCGGGGGGCTACAATGAGCAGTTCTTC.

The chain joins TRBV11-2 to TRBJ2-1; 11 nucleotides align to TRBD2. V dropped 5 bases and J dropped 6; count of bases not matched to a gene: 6. CDR1 is SGHAT, CDR2 FQNNGV, per germline. The CDR3 runs 15 residues. The CDR3: CASSRLAGFRNEQFF. CDR3 sequence (DNA): TGTGCCAGCAGCCGACTAGCGGGGTTTCGCAATGAGCAGTTCTTC.

The chain combines TRBV9 with TRBJ1-4, with a possible D match to TRBD1 (5 bases). V was cut by 4 bases and J by 3 bases, with 13 bases left in between. The CDR3 consists of 15 residues. CDR1 is SGDLS and CDR2 is YYNGEE in the germline V gene. CDR3 nucleotides: TGTGCCAGCAGCTCTGAGGGGAGGGCTAATGAAAAACTGTTTTTT. This codes for CASSSEGRANEKLFF.

This clone was seen once. The chain uses TRBV19 and TRBJ1-2, with TRBD1 matching 8 bases. Germline CDR1 reads LNHDA; CDR2 reads SQIVND (reference sequence). With V trimmed by 8 bases and J by 6 bases, 8 bases remained unmatched. This CDR3 is 13 amino acids long. In DNA form, the CDR3 reads TGTGCCAGTTTAGGACAGGGAGATGATGGCTACACCTTC. Residues: CASLGQGDDGYTF.

V is TRBV19 and J is TRBJ1-4; the D gene is possibly TRBD1 (5 bases). CDR1 LNHDA and CDR2 SQIVND come from the germline V gene (reference sequence). V was cut by 5 bases and J by 0 bases, with 7 bases left in between. CDR3 length equals 14 residues. Here the CDR3 reads CASSSGATNEKLFF. CDR3 sequence (DNA): TGTGCCAGTAGTTCGGGGGCAACTAATGAAAAACTGTTTTTT. The variable domain in full, with the rest retrieved from reference TRBV19 and TRBJ1-4, is DGGITQSPKYLFRKEGQNVTLSCEQNLNHDAMYWYRQDPGQGLRLIYYSQIVNDFQKGDIAEGYSVSREKKESFPLTVTSAQKNPTAFYLCASSSGATNEKLFFGSGTQLSVL.

This clone has more than one count but fewer than ten. The chain joins TRBV5-1 to TRBJ1-2; D uncertain. The CDR3 consists of 15 residues. The germline V gene has CDR1 SGHRS and CDR2 YFSETQ. V dropped 2 bases and J dropped 2 bases, with 13 bases sitting between them. CDR3 residues: CASSFFYSSNYGYTF. In nucleotides, the CDR3 is TGCGCCAGCAGCTTCTTCTACAGCTCCAACTATGGCTACACCTTC.

This chain links TRBV4-1 with TRBJ2-2; maybe TRBD2 (7 bases). This CDR3 region has 16 residues. The germline CDR1 and CDR2 sequences are MGHRA and YSYEKL. V lost 7 bases and J lost 5, with 20 bases in between. Here the CDR3 reads CASTISGGGPTGELFF. The DNA of the CDR3 is TGCGCCAGCACTATCTCCGGCGGGGGCCCGACCGGGGAGCTGTTTTTT.